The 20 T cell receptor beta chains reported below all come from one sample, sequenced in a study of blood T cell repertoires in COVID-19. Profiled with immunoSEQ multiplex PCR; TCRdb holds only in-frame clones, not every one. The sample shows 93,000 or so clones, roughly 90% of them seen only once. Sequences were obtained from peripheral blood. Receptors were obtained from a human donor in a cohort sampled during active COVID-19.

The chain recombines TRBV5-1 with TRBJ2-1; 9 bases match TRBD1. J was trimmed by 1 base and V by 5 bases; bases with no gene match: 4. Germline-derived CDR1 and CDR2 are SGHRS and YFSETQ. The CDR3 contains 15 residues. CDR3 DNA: TGCGCCAGCAGGACAGGGGGAGATTCCTACAATGAGCAGTTCTTC. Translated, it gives CASRTGGDSYNEQFF. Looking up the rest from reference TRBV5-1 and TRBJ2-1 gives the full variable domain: KAGVTQTPRYLIKTRGQQVTLSCSPISGHRSVSWYQQTPGQGLQFLFEYFSETQRNKGNFPGRFSGRQFSNSRSEMNVSTLELGDSALYLCASRTGGDSYNEQFFGPGTRLTVL.

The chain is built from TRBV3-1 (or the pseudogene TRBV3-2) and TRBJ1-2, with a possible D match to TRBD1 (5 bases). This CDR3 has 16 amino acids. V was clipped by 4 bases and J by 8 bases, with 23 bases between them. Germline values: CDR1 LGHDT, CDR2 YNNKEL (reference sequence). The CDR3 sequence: CASSPERGFSFGGYTF. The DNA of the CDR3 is TGTGCCAGCAGCCCCGAACGGGGGTTTAGTTTCGGAGGCTACACCTTC.

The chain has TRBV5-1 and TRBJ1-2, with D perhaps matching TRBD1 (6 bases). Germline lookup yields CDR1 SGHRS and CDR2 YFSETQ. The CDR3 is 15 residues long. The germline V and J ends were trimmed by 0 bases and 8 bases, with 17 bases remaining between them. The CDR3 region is CASSLEAGEIYGYTF. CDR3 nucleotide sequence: TGCGCCAGCAGCTTGGAGGCAGGGGAAATCTACGGCTACACCTTC.

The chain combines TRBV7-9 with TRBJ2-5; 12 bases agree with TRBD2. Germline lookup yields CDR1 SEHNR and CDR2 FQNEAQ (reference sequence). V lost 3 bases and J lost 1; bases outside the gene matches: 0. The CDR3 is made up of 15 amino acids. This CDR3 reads CASSLTSGGQETQYF. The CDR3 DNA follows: TGTGCCAGCAGCTTGACTAGCGGGGGCCAAGAGACCCAGTACTTC.

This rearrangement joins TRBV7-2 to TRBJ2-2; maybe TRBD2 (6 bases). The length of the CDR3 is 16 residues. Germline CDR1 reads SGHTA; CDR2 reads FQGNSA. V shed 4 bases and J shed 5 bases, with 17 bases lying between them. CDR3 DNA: TGTGCCAGCAGCTCCTTAGCGGCCGCGGGGACCGGGGAGCTGTTTTTT. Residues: CASSSLAAAGTGELFF.

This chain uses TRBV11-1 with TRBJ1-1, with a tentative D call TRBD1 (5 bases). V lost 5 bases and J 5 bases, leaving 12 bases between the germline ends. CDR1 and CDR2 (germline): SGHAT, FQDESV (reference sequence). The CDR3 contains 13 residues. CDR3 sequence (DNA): TGTGCCAGCAGCCGCCAGGGCCCGACTGAAGCTTTCTTT. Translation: CASSRQGPTEAFF. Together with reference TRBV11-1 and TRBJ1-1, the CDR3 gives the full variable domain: EAEVAQSPRYKITEKSQAVAFWCDPISGHATLYWYRQILGQGPELLVQFQDESVVDDSQLPKDRFSAERLKGVDSTLKIQPAELGDSAMYLCASSRQGPTEAFFGQGTRLTVV.

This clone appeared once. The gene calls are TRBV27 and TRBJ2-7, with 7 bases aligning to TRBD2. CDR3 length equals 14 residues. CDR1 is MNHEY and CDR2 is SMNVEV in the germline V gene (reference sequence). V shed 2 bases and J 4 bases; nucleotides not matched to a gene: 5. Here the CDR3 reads CASSLTGGSYEQYF. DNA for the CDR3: TGTGCCAGCAGTTTAACGGGGGGAAGTTACGAGCAGTACTTC.

The CDR3 reads CASSPFSGGANTQYF. The CDR3 region has the DNA TGTGCCAGCAGTCCTTTTAGCGGGGGGGCCAATACGCAGTATTTT. The chain couples TRBV6-5 to TRBJ2-3; the match to TRBD2 covers 11 bases. The CDR3 totals 15 residues. Per germline, CDR1 MNHEY and CDR2 SVGAGI. V trimming: 5 bases; J trimming: 7 bases; junction bases outside the gene matches: 8.

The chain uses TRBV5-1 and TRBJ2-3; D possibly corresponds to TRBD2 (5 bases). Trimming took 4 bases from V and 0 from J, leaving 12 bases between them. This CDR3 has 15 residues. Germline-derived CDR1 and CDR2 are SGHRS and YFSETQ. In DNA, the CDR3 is TGCGCCAGCAGCGGGATGGGCGGGAGCACAGATACGCAGTATTTT. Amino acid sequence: CASSGMGGSTDTQYF.

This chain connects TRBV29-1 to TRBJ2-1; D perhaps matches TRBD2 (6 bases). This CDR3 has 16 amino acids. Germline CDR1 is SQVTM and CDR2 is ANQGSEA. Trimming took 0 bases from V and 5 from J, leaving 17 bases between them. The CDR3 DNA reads TGCAGCGTTGAAGATCGGAGGGGTCGGATCGACAATGAGCAGTTCTTC. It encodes CSVEDRRGRIDNEQFF.

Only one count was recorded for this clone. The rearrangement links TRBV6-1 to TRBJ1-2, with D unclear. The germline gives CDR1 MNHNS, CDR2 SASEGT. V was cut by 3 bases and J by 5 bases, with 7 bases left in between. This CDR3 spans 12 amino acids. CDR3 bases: TGTGCCAGCAGTGACCAGGCGTATGGCTACACCTTC. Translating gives CASSDQAYGYTF.

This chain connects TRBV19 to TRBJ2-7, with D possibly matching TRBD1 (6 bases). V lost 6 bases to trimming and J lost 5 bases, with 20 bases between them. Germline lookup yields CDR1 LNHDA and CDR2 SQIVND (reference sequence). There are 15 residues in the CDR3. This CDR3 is CASSRTGSSADEQYF. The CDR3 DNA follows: TGTGCCAGTAGCAGAACAGGGTCCTCGGCGGACGAGCAGTACTTC.

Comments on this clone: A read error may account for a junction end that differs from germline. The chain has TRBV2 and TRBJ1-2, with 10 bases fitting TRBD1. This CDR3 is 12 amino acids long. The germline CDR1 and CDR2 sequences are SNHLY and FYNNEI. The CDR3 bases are TGTGCCAGCAGTGAGGCGGGACAGGGGATCTCCTTC. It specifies CASSEAGQGISF.

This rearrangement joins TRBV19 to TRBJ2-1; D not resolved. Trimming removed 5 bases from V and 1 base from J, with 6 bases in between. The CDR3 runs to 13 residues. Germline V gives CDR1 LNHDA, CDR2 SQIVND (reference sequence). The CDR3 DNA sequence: TGTGCCAGTAGTGGCGGATCCTACAATGAGCAGTTCTTC. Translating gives CASSGGSYNEQFF. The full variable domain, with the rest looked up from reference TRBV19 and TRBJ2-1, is DGGITQSPKYLFRKEGQNVTLSCEQNLNHDAMYWYRQDPGQGLRLIYYSQIVNDFQKGDIAEGYSVSREKKESFPLTVTSAQKNPTAFYLCASSGGSYNEQFFGPGTRLTVL.

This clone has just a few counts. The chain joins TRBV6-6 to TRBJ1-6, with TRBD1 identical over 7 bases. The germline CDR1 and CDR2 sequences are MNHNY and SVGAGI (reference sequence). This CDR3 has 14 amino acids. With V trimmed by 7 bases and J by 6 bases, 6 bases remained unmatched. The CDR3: CASTMGQFNSPLHF. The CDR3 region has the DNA TGTGCCAGCACTATGGGACAGTTTAATTCACCCCTCCACTTT.

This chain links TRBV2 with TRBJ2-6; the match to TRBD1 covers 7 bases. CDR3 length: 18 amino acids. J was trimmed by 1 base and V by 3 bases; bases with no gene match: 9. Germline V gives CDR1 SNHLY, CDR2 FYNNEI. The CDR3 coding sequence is TGTGCCAGCAGTGAGGCCGGGACAGAGACGTCTGGGGCCAACGTCCTGACTTTC. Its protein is CASSEAGTETSGANVLTF.

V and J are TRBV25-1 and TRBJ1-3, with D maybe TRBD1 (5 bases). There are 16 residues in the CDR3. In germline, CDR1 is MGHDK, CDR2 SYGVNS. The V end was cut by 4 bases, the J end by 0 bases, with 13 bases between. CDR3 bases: TGTGCCAGCAGTGGGGGGGGACTCTACTCTGGAAACACCATATATTTT. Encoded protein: CASSGGGLYSGNTIYF.

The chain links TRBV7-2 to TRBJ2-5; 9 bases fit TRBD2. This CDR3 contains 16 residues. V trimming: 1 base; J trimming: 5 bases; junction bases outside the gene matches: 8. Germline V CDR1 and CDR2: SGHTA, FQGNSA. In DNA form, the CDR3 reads TGTGCCAGCAGCTTAGTGGGAGGCGGGGGGGCCGAGACCCAGTACTTC. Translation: CASSLVGGGGAETQYF. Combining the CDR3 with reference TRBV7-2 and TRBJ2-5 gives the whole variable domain GAGVSQSPSNKVTEKGKDVELRCDPISGHTALYWYRQSLGQGLEFLIYFQGNSAPDKSGLPSDRFSAERTGGSVSTLTIQRTQQEDSAVYLCASSLVGGGGAETQYFGPGTRLLVL.

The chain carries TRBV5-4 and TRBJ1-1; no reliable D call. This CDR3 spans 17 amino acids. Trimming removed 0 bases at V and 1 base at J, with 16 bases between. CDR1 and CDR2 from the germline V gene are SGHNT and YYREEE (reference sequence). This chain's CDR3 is CASSLGGLPKSNTEAFF. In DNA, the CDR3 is TGTGCCAGCAGCTTGGGAGGACTCCCGAAATCGAACACTGAAGCTTTCTTT. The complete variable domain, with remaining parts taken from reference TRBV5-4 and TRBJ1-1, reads ETGVTQSPTHLIKTRGQQVTLRCSSQSGHNTVSWYQQALGQGPQFIFQYYREEENGRGNFPPRFSGLQFPNYSSELNVNALELDDSALYLCASSLGGLPKSNTEAFFGQGTRLTVV.

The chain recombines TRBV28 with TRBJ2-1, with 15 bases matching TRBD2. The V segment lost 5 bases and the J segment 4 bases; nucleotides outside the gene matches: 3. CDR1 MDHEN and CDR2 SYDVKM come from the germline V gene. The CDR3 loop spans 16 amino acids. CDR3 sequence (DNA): TGTGCCAGCAGTCCTGGGACTAGCGGGGGGTACAATGAGCAGTTCTTC. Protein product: CASSPGTSGGYNEQFF. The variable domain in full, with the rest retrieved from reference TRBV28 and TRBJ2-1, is DVKVTQSSRYLVKRTGEKVFLECVQDMDHENMFWYRQDPGLGLRLIYFSYDVKMKEKGDIPEGYSVSREKKERFSLILESASTNQTSMYLCASSPGTSGGYNEQFFGPGTRLTVL.